A selection of T cell receptor beta chains follows, all from one sample in a study of blood T cell repertoires in COVID-19. Using immunoSEQ multiplex PCR, the repertoire was profiled, and TCRdb retains in-frame clones only, with some absent. This sample yields about 670,000 clones, of which about nine tenths are seen a single time; roughly 0.25% belongs to the top ten. The sample comprised peripheral blood. Receptors originate from a woman under 30 with acute or convalescent COVID-19. The CDR3 runs from the conserved cysteine through the conserved F or W. The D gene is left open where the match is weak. For some rows the clone size is stated as once, few or many, or as a class when expanded; others skip it.

>NA|TRBJ1-4|TRBV5-6|TRBD1
TGTGCCAGCAGCTTGGTTGAGGGGGCCGGTGAAAAACTGTTTTTT
CASSLVEGAGEKLFF
>NA|TRBJ1-1|TRBV5-1|NA
TGCGCCAGCAGCTTGGCCGGCGGGAACACTGAAGCTTTCTTT
CASSLAGGNTEAFF
>NA|TRBJ2-3|TRBV7-2|TRBD2
TGTGCCAGCAGCTTAGGGACTAGCGGGGTGTCGGATACGCAGTATTTT
CASSLGTSGVSDTQYF
>NA|TRBJ2-1|TRBV4-2|TRBD2
TGTGCCAGCAGCCAAAGGACTAGCGGGTTAAGCTCCTACAATGAGCAGTTCTTC
CASSQRTSGLSSYNEQFF
>few|TRBJ1-5|TRBV6-5|TRBD1
TGTGCCAGCAGTTACTCGGGACAGGGGGGTCAGCCCCAGCATTTT
CASSYSGQGGQPQHF
>NA|TRBJ1-2|TRBV4-1|NA
TGCGCCAGCAGCCCTACTCGGGGGGTAGACTATGGCTACACCTTC
CASSPTRGVDYGYTF
>NA|TRBJ2-1|TRBV6-5|TRBD1
TGTGCCAGCAGTTACTCGGTGACAGGGGGAACGCATGAGCAGTTCTTC
CASSYSVTGGTHEQFF
>NA|TRBJ1-4|TRBV29-1|TRBD1
TGCAGCGTTGAATCTGACAGGGGGAGTGAAAAACTGTTTTTT
CSVESDRGSEKLFF
>NA|TRBJ2-3|TRBV15|NA
TGTGCCACCACCCGCCCAAGAGGTGCGGAAACGAATACGCAGTATTTT
CATTRPRGAETNTQYF
>NA|TRBJ2-3|TRBV5-4|TRBD2
TGTGCCAGCAGCTTTGGCGGGGGTCGCACAGATACGCAGTATTTT
CASSFGGGRTDTQYF
>NA|TRBJ1-1|TRBV12-3/TRBV12-4|NA
TGTGCCAGCAGTACAGGGTCGACTGAAGCTTTCTTT
CASSTGSTEAFF
>NA|TRBJ1-1|TRBV5-1|NA
TGCGCCAGCAGCTCCCCCCCAAGCCTAGGCGCTTTCTTT
CASSSPPSLGAFF
>NA|TRBJ2-7|TRBV2|TRBD2
TGTGCCAGCAGGGTTTTAAAGGAGGGACTAGCGATTATTTCCTACGAGCAGTACTTC
CASRVLKEGLAIISYEQYF
>NA|TRBJ1-1|TRBV19|NA
TGTGCCAGTAGCCTCCGCCAGGAGAACACTGAAGCTTTCTTT
CASSLRQENTEAFF
>NA|TRBJ1-2|TRBV27|NA
TGTGCCAGCCGGCCCTCGAGGTACTATGGCTACACCTTC
CASRPSRYYGYTF
>NA|TRBJ1-1|TRBV28|TRBD1
TGTGCCAGCAGTTTTTTCTGGGACAGCATGAACACTGAAGCTTTCTTT
CASSFFWDSMNTEAFF
>NA|TRBJ2-1|TRBV5-6|TRBD1
TGTGCCAGCAGCTTGACGGTTCGCCTCGGGACAGACCTTAATGAGCAGTTCTTC
CASSLTVRLGTDLNEQFF
>NA|TRBJ1-2|TRBV7-2|NA
TGTGCCAGCAGCCCAGGTCGTGGCTACACCTTC
CASSPGRGYTF
>NA|TRBJ1-1|TRBV4-3|NA
TGCGCCAGCAGCCAGAGCCGAATAAACACTGAAGCTTTCTTT
CASSQSRINTEAFF
>NA|TRBJ1-5|TRBV30|NA
TGTGCCTGGAGTCCTCAGGGCAATCAGCCCCAGCATTTT
CAWSPQGNQPQHF
>NA|TRBJ1-2|TRBV7-2|NA
TGTGCCAGCAGTAAAAGGACAGACGGGCGGGCCTATGGCTACACCTTC
CASSKRTDGRAYGYTF
>NA|TRBJ1-2|TRBV30|NA
TGTGCCTGGACCTACAGAGTTAACTATGGCTACACCTTC
CAWTYRVNYGYTF
>NA|TRBJ1-2|TRBV28|TRBD1
TGTGCCAGCAGTTACGGGACAGGGGGCAGGGATGGCTACACCTTC
CASSYGTGGRDGYTF
>NA|TRBJ2-7|TRBV12-5|NA
TGTGCTAGTGGACGGGCCGAGGGTCACGAGCAGTACTTC
CASGRAEGHEQYF
>NA|TRBJ1-4|TRBV6-1|NA
TGTGCCAGCAGTGCCGACATCTTCTCCCTTAATGAAAAACTGTTTTTT
CASSADIFSLNEKLFF
>few|TRBJ1-2|TRBV11-1|TRBD1
TGTGCCAGCAGCTTAGTACAGGGGGAGGACGGCTACACCTTC
CASSLVQGEDGYTF
>NA|TRBJ2-7|TRBV5-5|NA
TGTGCCAGCAGCTTGGGTGGAGGATTGTACTACGAGCAGTACTTC
CASSLGGGLYYEQYF
>NA|TRBJ2-7|TRBV2|NA
TGTGCCAGCAGTGAAGGCGGTAGTGAGCAGTACTTC
CASSEGGSEQYF
>NA|TRBJ1-4|TRBV6-5|TRBD1
TGTGCCAGCACAATAGGACAGGGGGCAAATGAAAAACTGTTTTTT
CASTIGQGANEKLFF
>NA|TRBJ2-1|TRBV24-1|TRBD1
TGTGCCACCAGTGATACTACCGGGACAGAGACTCACAATGAGCAGTTCTTC
CATSDTTGTETHNEQFF
>NA|TRBJ2-1|TRBV6-4|NA
TGTGCCAGCAGTGCCTCGGCCGTGGATGAGCAGTTCTTC
CASSASAVDEQFF
>NA|TRBJ2-3|TRBV28|NA
TGTGCCAGCAGTTTTTACCCAGTACAGGGAGATACGCAGTATTTT
CASSFYPVQGDTQYF
>NA|TRBJ1-6|TRBV15|TRBD1
TGTGCCACCAGCAGAGACAGGGGGGTTGGTTCACCCCTCCACTTT
CATSRDRGVGSPLHF
>once|TRBJ1-1|TRBV29-1|NA
TGCAGCGTTGAATTAGTACTCACTGAAGCTTTCTTT
CSVELVLTEAFF
>NA|TRBJ1-4|TRBV4-1|NA
TGCGCCAGCAGCCTTTCATATGAAAAACTGTTTTTT
CASSLSYEKLFF
>NA|TRBJ1-1|TRBV27|NA
TGTGCCAGCAGTTTTTACTTAGGGGACACTGAAGCTTTCTTT
CASSFYLGDTEAFF
>NA|TRBJ2-7|TRBV3-1/TRBV3-2|TRBD2
TGTGCCAGCAGCCTGACCGGGACTAACTACGAGCAGTACTTC
CASSLTGTNYEQYF
>NA|TRBJ2-3|TRBV3-1/TRBV3-2|TRBD2
TGTGCCAGCAGCCCCGGTTGGGGGACTAGCTCCAAAGATACGCAGTATTTT
CASSPGWGTSSKDTQYF
>once|TRBJ1-1|TRBV4-3|NA
TGCGCCAGCAGCCCCGGACAGAACACTGAAGCTTTCTTT
CASSPGQNTEAFF
>NA|TRBJ2-2|TRBV6-1|NA
TGTGCCAGCAGTGAAGGGCCTTGGGCCCCCGGGGAGCTGTTTTTT
CASSEGPWAPGELFF
>NA|TRBJ2-7|TRBV4-2|TRBD2
TGTGCCAGCAGCCAAGAACGCAATCCGGGACTAGCGGGGATCACCTACGAGCAGTACTTC
CASSQERNPGLAGITYEQYF
>NA|TRBJ1-5|TRBV7-2|TRBD1
TGTGCCAGCAGCTCCCCCCAGGGGGCGATCCCAAATAGCAATCAGCCCCAGCATTTT
CASSSPQGAIPNSNQPQHF